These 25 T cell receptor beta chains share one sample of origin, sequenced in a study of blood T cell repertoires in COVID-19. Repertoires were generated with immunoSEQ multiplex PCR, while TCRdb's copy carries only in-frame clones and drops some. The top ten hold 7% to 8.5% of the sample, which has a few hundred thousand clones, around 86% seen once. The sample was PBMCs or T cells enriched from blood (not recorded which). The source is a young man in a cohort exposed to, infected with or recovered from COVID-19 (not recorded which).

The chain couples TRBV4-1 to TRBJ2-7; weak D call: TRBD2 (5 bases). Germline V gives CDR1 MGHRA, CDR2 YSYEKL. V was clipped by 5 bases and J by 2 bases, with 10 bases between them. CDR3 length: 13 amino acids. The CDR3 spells CASSGYGAYEQYF. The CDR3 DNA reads TGCGCCAGCAGCGGTTACGGGGCCTACGAGCAGTACTTC.

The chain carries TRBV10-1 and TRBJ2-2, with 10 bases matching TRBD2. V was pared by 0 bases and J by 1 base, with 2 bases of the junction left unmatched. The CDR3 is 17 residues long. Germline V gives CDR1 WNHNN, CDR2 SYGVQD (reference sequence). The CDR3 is CASSESASGGNTGELFF. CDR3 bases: TGCGCCAGCAGTGAGTCCGCTAGCGGGGGGAACACCGGGGAGCTGTTTTTT.

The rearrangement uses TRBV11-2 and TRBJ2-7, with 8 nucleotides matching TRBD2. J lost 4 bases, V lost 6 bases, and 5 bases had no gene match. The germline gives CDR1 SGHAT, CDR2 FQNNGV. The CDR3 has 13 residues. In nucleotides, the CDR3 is TGTGCCAGCAGTTATTTAGCGGGATACGAGCAGTACTTC. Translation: CASSYLAGYEQYF.

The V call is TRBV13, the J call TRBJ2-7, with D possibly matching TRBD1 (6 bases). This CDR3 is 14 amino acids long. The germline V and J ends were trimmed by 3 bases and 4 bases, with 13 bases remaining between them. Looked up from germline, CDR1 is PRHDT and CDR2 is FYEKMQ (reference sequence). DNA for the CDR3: TGTGCCAGCAGCTTCCGGGACATTGGATACGAGCAGTACTTC. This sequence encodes CASSFRDIGYEQYF.

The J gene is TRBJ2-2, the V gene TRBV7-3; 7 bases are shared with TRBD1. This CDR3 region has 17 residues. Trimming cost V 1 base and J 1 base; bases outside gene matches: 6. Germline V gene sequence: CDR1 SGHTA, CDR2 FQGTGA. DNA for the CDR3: TGTGCCAGCAGCTTAATTGGGTCAGGGGGGAACACCGGGGAGCTGTTTTTT. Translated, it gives CASSLIGSGGNTGELFF.

Written as DNA, the CDR3 is TGTGCCAGCAGTTTCGCGGGAGTACCCGAGCAGTACTTC. Protein: CASSFAGVPEQYF. The chain recombines TRBV6-5 with TRBJ2-7; 7 nucleotides agree with TRBD2. Looked up from germline, CDR1 is MNHEY and CDR2 is SVGAGI. The J segment lost 6 bases and the V segment lost 4 bases, leaving 6 bases of the junction unmatched. The CDR3 consists of 13 residues.

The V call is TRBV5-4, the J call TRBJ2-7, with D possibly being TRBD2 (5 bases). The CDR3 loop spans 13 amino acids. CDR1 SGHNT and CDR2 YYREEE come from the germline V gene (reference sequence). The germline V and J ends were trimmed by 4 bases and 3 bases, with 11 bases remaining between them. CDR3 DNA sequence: TGTGCCAGCAGCCGGACTGGGATCTACGAGCAGTACTTC. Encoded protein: CASSRTGIYEQYF.

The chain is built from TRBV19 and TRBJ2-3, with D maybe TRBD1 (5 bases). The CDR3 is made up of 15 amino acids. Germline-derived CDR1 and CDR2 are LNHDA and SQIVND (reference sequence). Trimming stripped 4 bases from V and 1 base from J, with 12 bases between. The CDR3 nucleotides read TGTGCCAGTAGTACCAGGGATGGTGGCACAGATACGCAGTATTTT. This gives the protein CASSTRDGGTDTQYF.

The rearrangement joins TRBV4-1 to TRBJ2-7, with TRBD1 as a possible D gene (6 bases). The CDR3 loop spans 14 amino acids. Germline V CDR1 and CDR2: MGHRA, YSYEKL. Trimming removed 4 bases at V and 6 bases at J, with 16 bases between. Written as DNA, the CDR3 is TGCGCCAGCAGCCCCCAAGGGGGTAGGGGCGAGCAGTACTTC. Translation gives CASSPQGGRGEQYF.

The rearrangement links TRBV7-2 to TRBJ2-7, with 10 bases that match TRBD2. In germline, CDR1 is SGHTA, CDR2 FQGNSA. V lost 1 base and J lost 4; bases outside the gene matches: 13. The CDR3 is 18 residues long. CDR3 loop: CASSLERASGRWRYEQYF. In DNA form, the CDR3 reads TGTGCCAGCAGCTTAGAGAGGGCTAGCGGGAGATGGAGGTACGAGCAGTACTTC.

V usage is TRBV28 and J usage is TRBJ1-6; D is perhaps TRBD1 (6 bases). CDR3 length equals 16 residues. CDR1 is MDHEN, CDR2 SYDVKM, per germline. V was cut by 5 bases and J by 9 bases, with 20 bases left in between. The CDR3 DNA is TGTGCCAGCAGTAAACAGGGCAGAGTTTTTTTTTCACCCCTCCACTTT. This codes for CASSKQGRVFFSPLHF.

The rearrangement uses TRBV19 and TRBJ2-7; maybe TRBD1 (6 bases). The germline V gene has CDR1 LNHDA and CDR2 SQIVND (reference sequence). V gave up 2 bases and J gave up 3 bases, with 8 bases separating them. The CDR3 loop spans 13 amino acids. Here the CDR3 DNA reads TGTGCCAGTAGTATACAACAGGGCTACGAGCAGTACTTC. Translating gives CASSIQQGYEQYF.

CDR3 in amino acids: CASSLALGRVYGYTF. Written as DNA, the CDR3 is TGTGCCAGCAGCTTGGCCTTAGGCAGGGTCTATGGCTACACCTTC. This chain links TRBV5-6 with TRBJ1-2, with D perhaps matching TRBD1 (5 bases). Between the trimmed V and J ends, which lost 0 bases and 4 bases, there was a span of 13 bases. Germline loops: CDR1 SGHDT, CDR2 YYEEEE. The CDR3 has 15 amino acids. The whole variable domain, remainder taken from reference TRBV5-6 and TRBJ1-2, is DAGVTQSPTHLIKTRGQQVTLRCSPKSGHDTVSWYQQALGQGPQFIFQYYEEEERQRGNFPDRFSGHQFPNYSSELNVNALLLGDSALYLCASSLALGRVYGYTFGSGTRLTVV.

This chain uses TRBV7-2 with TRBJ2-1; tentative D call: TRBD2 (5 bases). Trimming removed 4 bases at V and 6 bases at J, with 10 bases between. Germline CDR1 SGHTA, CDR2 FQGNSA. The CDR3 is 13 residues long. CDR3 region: CASSSGLLNEQFF. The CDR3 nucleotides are TGTGCCAGCAGCTCAGGACTGCTCAATGAGCAGTTCTTC.

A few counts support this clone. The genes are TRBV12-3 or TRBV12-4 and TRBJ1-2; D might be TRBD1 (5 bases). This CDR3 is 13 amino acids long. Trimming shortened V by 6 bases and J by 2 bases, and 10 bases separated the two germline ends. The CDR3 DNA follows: TGTGCCAGCAGACAACAGGAGAACTATGGCTACACCTTC. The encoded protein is CASRQQENYGYTF.

DNA for the CDR3: TGTGCCACCGAGGGACAGGGGGTAACTGAAGCTTTCTTT. It is translated as CATEGQGVTEAFF. V usage is TRBV19 and J usage is TRBJ1-1; 11 nucleotides agree with TRBD1. Losses at the gene ends were 10 bases for V and 5 bases for J; bases not matched to a gene: 6. Germline-derived CDR1 and CDR2 are LNHDA and SQIVND (reference sequence). This CDR3 spans 13 amino acids.

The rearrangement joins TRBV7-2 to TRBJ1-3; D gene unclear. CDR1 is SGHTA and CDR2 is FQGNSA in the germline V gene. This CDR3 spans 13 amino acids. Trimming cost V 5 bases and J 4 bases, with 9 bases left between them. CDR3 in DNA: TGTGCCAGCAGCGACTTCAAGGGAAACACCATATATTTT. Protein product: CASSDFKGNTIYF.

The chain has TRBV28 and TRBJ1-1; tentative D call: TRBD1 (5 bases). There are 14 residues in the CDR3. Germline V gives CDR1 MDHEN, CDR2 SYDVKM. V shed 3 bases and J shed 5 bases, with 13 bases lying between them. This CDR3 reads CASSFGGVATEAFF. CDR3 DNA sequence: TGTGCCAGCAGTTTCGGGGGGGTCGCGACTGAAGCTTTCTTT.

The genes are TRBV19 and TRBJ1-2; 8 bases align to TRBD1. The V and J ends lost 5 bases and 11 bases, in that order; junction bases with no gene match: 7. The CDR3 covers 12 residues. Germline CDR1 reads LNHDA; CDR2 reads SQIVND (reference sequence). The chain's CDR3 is CASSLRTGWYTF. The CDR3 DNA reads TGTGCCAGTAGTCTTCGGACAGGGTGGTACACCTTC.

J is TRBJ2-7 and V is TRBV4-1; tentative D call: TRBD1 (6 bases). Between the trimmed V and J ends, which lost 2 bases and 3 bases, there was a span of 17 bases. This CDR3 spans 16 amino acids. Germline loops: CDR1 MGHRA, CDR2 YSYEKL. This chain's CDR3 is CASSQKLQGPNYEQYF. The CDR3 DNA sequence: TGCGCCAGCAGCCAAAAGCTACAGGGTCCCAACTACGAGCAGTACTTC.

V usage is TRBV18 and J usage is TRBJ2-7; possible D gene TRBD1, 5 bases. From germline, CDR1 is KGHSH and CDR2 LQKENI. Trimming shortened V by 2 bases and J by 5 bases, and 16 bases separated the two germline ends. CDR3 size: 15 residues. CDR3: CASSPRDRGYHEQYF. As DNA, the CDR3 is TGTGCCAGCTCACCAAGAGACAGAGGCTACCACGAGCAGTACTTC.

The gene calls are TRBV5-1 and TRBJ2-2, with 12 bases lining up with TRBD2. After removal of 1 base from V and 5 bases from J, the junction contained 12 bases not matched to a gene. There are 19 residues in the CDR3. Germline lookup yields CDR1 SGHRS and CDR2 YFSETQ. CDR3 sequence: CASSLSPTSSGRGTGELFF. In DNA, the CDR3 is TGCGCCAGCAGCTTGAGCCCGACATCTAGCGGGAGGGGGACCGGGGAGCTGTTTTTT.

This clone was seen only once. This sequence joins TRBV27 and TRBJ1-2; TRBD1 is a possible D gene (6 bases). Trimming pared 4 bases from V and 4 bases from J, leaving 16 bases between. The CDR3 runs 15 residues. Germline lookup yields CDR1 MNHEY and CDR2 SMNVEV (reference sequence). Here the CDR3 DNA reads TGTGCCAGCAGTTCCGGAGAGGGGGGGTCCTATGGCTACACCTTC. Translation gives CASSSGEGGSYGYTF.

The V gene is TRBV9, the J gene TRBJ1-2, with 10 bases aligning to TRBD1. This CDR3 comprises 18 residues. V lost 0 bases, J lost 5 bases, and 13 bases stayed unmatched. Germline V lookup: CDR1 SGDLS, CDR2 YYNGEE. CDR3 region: CASSVEDLGTGASYGYTF. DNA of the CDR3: TGTGCCAGCAGCGTAGAGGACCTAGGGACAGGGGCATCATATGGCTACACCTTC.

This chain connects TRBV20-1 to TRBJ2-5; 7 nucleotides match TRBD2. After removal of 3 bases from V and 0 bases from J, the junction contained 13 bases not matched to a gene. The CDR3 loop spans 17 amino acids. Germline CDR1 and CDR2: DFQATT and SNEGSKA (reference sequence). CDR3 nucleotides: TGCAGTGCTAGTCCGTCTAGCGGTGGACCGTACCAAGAGACCCAGTACTTC. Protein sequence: CSASPSSGGPYQETQYF.